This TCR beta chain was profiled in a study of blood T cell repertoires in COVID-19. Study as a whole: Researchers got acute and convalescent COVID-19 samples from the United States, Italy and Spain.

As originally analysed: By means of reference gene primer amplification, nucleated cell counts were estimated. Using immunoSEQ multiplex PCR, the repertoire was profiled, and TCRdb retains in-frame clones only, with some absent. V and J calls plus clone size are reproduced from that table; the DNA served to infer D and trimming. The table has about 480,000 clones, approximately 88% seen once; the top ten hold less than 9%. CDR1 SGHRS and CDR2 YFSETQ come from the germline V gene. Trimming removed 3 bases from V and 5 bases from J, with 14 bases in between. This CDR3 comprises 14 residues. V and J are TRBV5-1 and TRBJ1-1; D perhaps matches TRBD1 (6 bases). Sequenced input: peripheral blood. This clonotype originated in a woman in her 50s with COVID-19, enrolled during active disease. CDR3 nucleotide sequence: TGCGCCAGCAGCTCCTTAGGGGGTAGTACTGAAGCTTTCTTT. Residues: CASSSLGGSTEAFF.